This TCR beta chain was recorded in a study of blood T cell repertoires in COVID-19. Study context: Specimens from acute and convalescent COVID-19 originated in the United States, Italy and Spain. T cells, B-cell-depleted T cells, or PBMCs provided the cDNA or gDNA that served as material.

This clone showed up just once. The ends were cut back, 1 base at V and 9 bases at J, with 9 bases in the middle. CDR3 size: 12 residues. Germline-derived CDR1 and CDR2 are LNHDA and SQIVND (reference sequence). As handled by the study authors: How many nucleated cells were present was estimated from reference gene primer amplification. Produced via immunoSEQ multiplex PCR; TCRdb's table is partial and in-frame only. That table supplies the V and J calls and clone size; D and trimming were determined from the DNA. The data show about 300,000 clones, with around 86% seen just once and 1.3% held by the top ten.

The V and J genes are TRBV19 and TRBJ1-2; D unclear. The TCR comes from a man between 65 and 79 years old with acute or convalescent COVID-19. Sequencing was carried out using peripheral blood. CDR3 loop: CASSIGVRSYTF. The CDR3 region has the DNA TGTGCCAGTAGTATAGGCGTCAGGAGCTACACCTTC. The complete variable domain, with remaining parts taken from reference TRBV19 and TRBJ1-2, reads DGGITQSPKYLFRKEGQNVTLSCEQNLNHDAMYWYRQDPGQGLRLIYYSQIVNDFQKGDIAEGYSVSREKKESFPLTVTSAQKNPTAFYLCASSIGVRSYTFGSGTRLTVV.